This T cell receptor (beta chain) comes out of a study of blood T cell repertoires in COVID-19. Looking at the study overall: Specimens from acute and convalescent COVID-19 originated in the United States, Italy and Spain.

V dropped 4 bases and J dropped 4; count of bases not matched to a gene: 3. CDR1 and CDR2 from the germline V gene are MDHEN and SYDVKM. This CDR3 contains 14 residues. The study recruited people aged about 18 to 90 years across about two dozen US areas. Clinical history reported by participants formed the basis on which cohorts were assigned. Clones were sequenced by immunoSEQ multiplex PCR, and TCRdb holds only the in-frame ones, with some missing. The sample yields roughly 250,000 clones, approximately 90% seen once. This sequence was found in a woman in her thirties or forties with acute COVID-19. The sequenced sample consisted of PBMCs or T cells enriched from blood (not recorded which). The chain has TRBV28 and TRBJ1-4; 7 bases fit TRBD1. CDR3 region: CASSSGTDNEKLFF. In DNA, the CDR3 is TGTGCCAGCAGTTCCGGGACAGATAATGAAAAACTGTTTTTT.